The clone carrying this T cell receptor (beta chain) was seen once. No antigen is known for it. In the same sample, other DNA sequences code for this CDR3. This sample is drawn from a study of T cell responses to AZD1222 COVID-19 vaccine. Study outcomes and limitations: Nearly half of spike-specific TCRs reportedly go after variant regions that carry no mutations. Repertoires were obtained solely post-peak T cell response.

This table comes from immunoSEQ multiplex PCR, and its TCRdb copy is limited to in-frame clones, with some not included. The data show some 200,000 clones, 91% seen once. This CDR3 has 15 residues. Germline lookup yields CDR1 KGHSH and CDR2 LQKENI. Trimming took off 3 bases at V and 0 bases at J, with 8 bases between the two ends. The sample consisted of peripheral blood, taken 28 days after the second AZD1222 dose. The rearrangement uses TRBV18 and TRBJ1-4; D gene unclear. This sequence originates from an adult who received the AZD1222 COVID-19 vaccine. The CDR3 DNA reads TGTGCCAGCTCACCTTCGGGTGCAACTAATGAAAAACTGTTTTTT. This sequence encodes CASSPSGATNEKLFF.